These 7 T cell receptor beta chains share one sample of origin, sequenced in a study of cytomegalovirus exposure and HLA in healthy donors. The PCR employed 60 Vbeta primers together with 13 Jbeta primers. Assay: immunoSEQ multiplex PCR; the TCRdb copy retains only in-frame clones and omits some. The sample lists 100,000 to 150,000 clones; 65% to 90% were seen once. Specimen: PBMCs. The receptors here all came from a young man in good health and CMV-seronegative.

The rearrangement joins TRBV6-6 to TRBJ1-4; 10 positions agree with TRBD1. From germline, CDR1 is MNHNY and CDR2 SVGAGI (reference sequence). V dropped 2 bases and J dropped 4; count of bases not matched to a gene: 1. The CDR3 contains 15 residues. CDR3 DNA sequence: TGTGCCAGCAGTTACGGGACAGGGGATAATGAAAAACTGTTTTTT. This gives the protein CASSYGTGDNEKLFF.

V is TRBV5-5 and J is TRBJ1-3; tentatively, D is TRBD1 (6 bases). The CDR3 is 16 residues long. The ends were cut back, 4 bases at V and 0 bases at J, with 14 bases in the middle. Germline CDR1 is SGHKS and CDR2 is YYEKEE (reference sequence). DNA of the CDR3: TGTGCCAGCAGCCCTGTACAGGGATTCTCTGGAAACACCATATATTTT. It specifies CASSPVQGFSGNTIYF.

The V gene is TRBV5-1, the J gene TRBJ2-5, with a weak D call TRBD2 (6 bases). This CDR3 comprises 14 residues. Germline CDR1 reads SGHRS; CDR2 reads YFSETQ. The V gene lost 3 bases and the J gene lost 1 base, with 10 bases spanning the gap. The CDR3 sequence: CASSSREFQETQYF. In nucleotides, the CDR3 is TGCGCCAGCAGCTCCCGGGAGTTCCAAGAGACCCAGTACTTC.

Note on this clone: The same CDR3 also results from other DNA sequences found in this sample. The chain combines TRBV30 with TRBJ1-1; possible D gene TRBD1, 6 bases. Germline CDR1 and CDR2: GTSNPN and SVGIG (reference sequence). Trimming shortened V by 0 bases and J by 2 bases, and 7 bases separated the two germline ends. The length of the CDR3 is 13 residues. The CDR3 DNA follows: TGTGCCTGGAGTGTACAGGGTAACACTGAAGCTTTCTTT. Its translation: CAWSVQGNTEAFF.

The gene calls are TRBV5-4 and TRBJ1-2, with 7 bases aligning to TRBD1. V shed 4 bases, J shed 1 base, and the junction held 7 bases outside the gene matches. CDR3 length: 15 amino acids. In germline, CDR1 is SGHNT, CDR2 YYREEE (reference sequence). DNA for the CDR3: TGTGCCAGCAGCGCAGGACAGGTTTTTAACTATGGCTACACCTTC. It translates to CASSAGQVFNYGYTF.

The chain combines TRBV7-6 with TRBJ2-2, with TRBD2 matching 8 bases. The CDR3 is 15 amino acids. V lost 4 bases and J lost 2; bases outside the gene matches: 3. Per the germline V gene, CDR1 is SGHVS and CDR2 is FNYEAQ. CDR3 loop: CASSSSGGNTGELFF. In DNA form, the CDR3 reads TGTGCCAGCAGCTCGAGCGGGGGTAACACCGGGGAGCTGTTTTTT.

The chain joins TRBV6-6 to TRBJ2-3; TRBD1 matches at 11 bases. V was clipped by 2 bases and J by 6 bases; unmatched bases: 1. The CDR3 is 14 amino acids. Germline loops: CDR1 MNHNY, CDR2 SVGAGI (reference sequence). CDR3 protein: CASSYGDRGDTQYF. The CDR3 coding sequence is TGTGCCAGCAGTTACGGGGACAGGGGGGATACGCAGTATTTT.